This T cell receptor (beta chain) was sequenced in a study of cytomegalovirus exposure and HLA in healthy donors (dated by TCRdb to the late 2010s). About the investigation overall: In an earlier analysis of 450 to 750 of the donors, 250 to 350 Gb of sequence data and approximately 100 million unique TCR beta sequences from about 190 million T cells were reported. Roughly 300 gigabases of sequencing data and around 85 million unique TCR sequences made up an early release that covered over 550 HLA-typed donors. Of the 300 to 500 genotyped donors, roughly 80% were placed in the genetic ancestry cluster associated with self-reported Caucasian donors. The aim of the study was to test whether cataloging public T cell receptors could identify signatures of past pathogen exposure. The study profiled the T cell repertoires of hundreds of subjects by immunosequencing and related them to cytomegalovirus serostatus. Besides the first cohort of more than 650 subjects, a separate validation cohort made up of roughly 120 different subjects was used. High-throughput TCR immunosequencing, statistical association of individual TCRs with disease status, and machine learning were combined to predict cytomegalovirus infection status. In a later analysis, previously published TCR beta repertoires from 670 or so donors were re-analyzed and high-resolution HLA genotyping was added so that TCR occurrence patterns could be studied. Rather than using new phenotypic data, the later analysis identified candidate immune exposures from TCR beta sequences and from how often those sequences occurred across donors. An earlier analysis of several hundred of the donors applied high-throughput TCR beta sequencing to assess whether each TCR beta V gene segment acted as functional or pseudogenic. Donor age, sex, ethnicity and CMV serostatus were compiled alongside the repertoire data. Genome-wide SNP genotypes for about 60% of the roughly 700 donors were used in a later genetic analysis, which treated that subset as a discovery cohort. All discovery cohort repertoires had been generated using a single sequencing platform. Both class I and class II loci were covered by HLA typing, at four-digit resolution. The number of typed donors differed by locus: 629-630 for A, B, C, DRB1 and DQB1; about 520 for DQA1; 606 for DPA1; and around 470 for DPB1. About five DR-DQ haplotypes were treated as single units for association and clustering because of strong linkage in the cohort. Across 398 genotyped donors of the cohort, an average of approximately 240,000 unique TCR beta nucleotide sequences per donor were sequenced, and roughly 20% of those sequences were non-productive.

The cysteine opens and the phenylalanine closes a CDR3 of 14 amino acids. The retained sequence is limited to the CDR3, 42 bases, with the frame set at the first base. CDR1 and CDR2 are read off the germline V gene as MNHEY and SVGAGI. The cohort consisted of 650 to 700 healthy bone marrow donors. At the time of sampling, every cohort member was nominally healthy, though immune exposures that went unrecorded were likely present. The donor was CMV seronegative and was included in the group of several hundred seronegative cohort members. Each donor provided a peripheral blood sample, and peripheral blood mononuclear cells were used for TCR beta sequencing. Genomic DNA extraction from the blood cell samples was performed with the Qiagen DNeasy Blood Extraction Kit. The library was made by the immunoSEQ multiplex PCR assay. A mixture of 60 forward primers for TCR Vbeta segments and 13 reverse primers for TCR Jbeta segments was used in the multiplex PCR. A multiplex PCR assay on genomic DNA amplified the CDR3 region of rearranged TCR beta genes. The amplified TCR beta libraries were sequenced on the Illumina HiSeq System as 87-base-pair reads. Turning to the authors' computational methods: In a later analysis, tens of millions of unique TCR beta chains were counted across the roughly 700 repertoires, and around 11 million of these chains were shared by at least two donors. A nearest-neighbor algorithm error-corrected the raw reads and collapsed the reads into unique sequences, merging closely related sequences to remove PCR and sequencing errors. CDR3 sequences were aligned to IMGT reference sequences to assign V, D and J gene segments. For a sequence to be retained, a match of at least six nucleotides was required to both a V gene segment and a J gene segment. A rearrangement was called productive if the CDR3 had no stop codons and remained in frame with V and J, and every other rearrangement was called non-productive. Following IMGT convention, CDR3 was defined as the stretch from the second conserved V-encoded cysteine to the conserved J-encoded phenylalanine. In an earlier analysis of more than 550 of the donors, sequences lacking an unambiguous match to a single V gene segment were excluded. In an earlier analysis of approximately 550 of the donors, V segments were called functional above 56.7% productive rearrangements and were called segregating when the between-donor standard deviation exceeded 5%. A statistical classification framework was built for diagnosing cytomegalovirus status from the catalog of TCR beta chain sequences. A later analysis assigned V and J genes by comparing TCR nucleotide sequences with IMGT/GENE-DB human TR gene sequences. Using the TCRdist pipeline, a later analysis assigned CDR3 sequences along with most-parsimonious VDJ recombination scenarios. In a later analysis, each TCR beta chain was defined by its CDR3 amino acid sequence together with its V-gene family, and reads without a unique V-gene family were excluded. As a way to deal with suspected cross-contamination and a sequencing artifact, a later analysis dropped hundreds of nucleotide sequences that were highly shared and had low generation probability. A later analysis calculated a clonal expansion index for each public chain from normalized within-repertoire ranks of inferred template counts. In a later analysis, generation probabilities were computed with a VDJ recombination model fitted to out-of-frame rearrangements, and the resulting probabilities were checked against IGoR. A later analysis scored TCR-TCR, TCR-HLA and TCR-CMV co-occurrence with hypergeometric tests, applying a repertoire-size bias correction to TCR pairs. A later analysis estimated false discovery rates by permuting HLA or CMV assignments 20 times. In a later analysis, co-occurring TCRs were grouped with DBSCAN, and TCRdist sequence similarity was added when clustering was performed within HLA-allele-positive subsets. Repertoires with fewer than 30,000 or more than 120,000 public chains, plus five repertoires with anomalous nucleotide sharing, were excluded from co-occurrence clustering. Imported from immuneACCESS, the table was reduced by TCRdb to in-frame sequences with V and J called. These copies leave out some clones; in studies compared against another copy, an unresolved V gene accounts for under half, and the cause of the remainder is not known. V and J calls and clone size follow that table, whereas D and trimming were derived from the DNA. Counted in this sample were 95,000 to 150,000 clones; around 80% of them appeared once. The biggest ten clones account for more than 1% of the sample.

Overall study outcomes, separate from this receptor: The classifier was reported to diagnose cytomegalovirus status with high specificity and sensitivity in both the original and validation cohorts. In a later analysis, the rate of TCR association differed among HLA loci, with DRB1 alleles having the most associated TCRs and HLA-C alleles having the fewest. A further reported finding was that TCR beta sequences accurately predicted the HLA-A and HLA-B alleles for most subjects in the first cohort. In a later genetic analysis, a missense DCLRE1C variant was associated with V-gene and J-gene trimming of TCR beta chains, and the association was replicated in an independent cohort. The presence/absence analyses assumed that sequencing depth was roughly uniform across donors, and that assumption may not be true. The authors suggested that the approach could potentially be generalized to other disease states and immunological phenotypes. Compared with equally common non-associated chains, HLA-associated TCR beta chains in a later analysis were more clonally expanded and had lower generation probabilities. A later analysis reported that several top co-occurrence clusters appeared linked to parvovirus B19, influenza, CMV and Epstein-Barr virus. Because some donors lacked HLA typing at each locus, the association tests relied only on the typed subset. Most TCR sequences were observed very rarely across donors, whereas some public TCRs were present in many individuals. A later genetic analysis reported fewer N-insertions in productive TCRs among donors in an Asian-associated ancestry cluster than the roughly 620-donor mean. The study listed around 160 TCR beta chains as associated with cytomegalovirus. A few of the identified cytomegalovirus-associated TCR beta chains were confirmed in vitro to be specific for cytomegalovirus antigens. In a later analysis, most CMV-associated TCR beta chains were found to appear HLA-restricted, with HLA associations seemingly driven largely by CMV exposure. CMV serostatus was the only immune exposure information available for the cohort. Linkage disequilibrium might explain the correlated functional status among segregating V segments, but an unknown experimental factor could not be excluded. A cluster of highly shared sequence variants was judged likely to represent a technical artifact of the sequencing pipeline. In a later analysis, about 17,000 TCR beta sequences were associated with specific HLA alleles at a false discovery rate of 0.05. Because counts were too low, roughly 18 rarely observed V segments, including chromosome 9 orphons, were left out of the earlier analysis of about 620 of the donors. Because the 87-base-pair reads could not distinguish some IMGT-functional V segments, including TRBV6-2 and TRBV6-3, those segments were excluded. The cohort was sequenced for TCR beta chains only, and without alpha or paired-chain data the features that could be detected were limited. An earlier analysis of approximately 540 of the donors showed that most TCR beta V segments appeared in productive rearrangements either about 87% or about 30% of the time, which broadly matched IMGT annotations. When HLA alleles, especially DR and DQ, strongly co-occurred, attributing TCR associations to individual alleles was difficult.

With respect to this clone: Its specific antigen is unknown. Within one base of it there is no much larger clone, and no base qualities were kept.

The rearrangement combines TRBV6-5 with TRBJ2-5, with TRBD1 matching 10 junction bases. The J call may be mistaken, given a closer DNA end match to TRBJ2-7. The TCR sequence derives from a female donor in good health and CMV-seronegative. The sequencing input was PBMCs. The CDR3 sequence is CASRLDRGNYEQYF. At the DNA level, the sequence is TGTGCCAGCAGGCTGGACAGGGGGAACTACGAGCAGTACTTC.